This T cell receptor beta chain was recorded in a study of CD8+ T cells in alopecia areata. Extracted from the samples, RNA was reverse transcribed into cDNA to serve as the sequencing template. TCRdb keeps only in-frame clones here, not all; method: immunoSEQ multiplex PCR. The sample contains approximately 150,000 clones, 62% of which appear only once. PBMC-derived CD4+ and CD8+ T cells were sorted. The TCR sequence derives from a human donor in good health. Input material: CD8+ T cells sorted from blood.

The CDR3, as DNA: TGTGCCAGCAGCGCTTTGGGAGGTTACAATGAGCAGTTCTTC. This translates into CASSALGGYNEQFF. The chain is built from TRBV6-5 and TRBJ2-1; tentatively, D is TRBD2 (6 bases). V dropped 6 bases and J dropped 4 bases, with 13 bases sitting between them. From germline, CDR1 is MNHEY and CDR2 SVGAGI. This CDR3 contains 14 residues.